One sample yielded the 8 T cell receptor beta chains listed below, sequenced in a study of shared clonotypes between healthy human individuals. Assay used: immunoSEQ multiplex PCR; TCRdb lists only in-frame clones, some missing. This table holds about 490,000 clones, approximately 82% found once. Material: PBMCs. The origin of the receptors is a woman aged 40 to 50 in good health. Some clones in this sample may be carry-over from other donors' samples.

There are a few counts of this clone. The chain uses TRBV28 and TRBJ2-1; 10 bases are a match to TRBD2. Germline trimming cut 4 bases from V and 8 bases from J; bases unmatched to any gene: 23. Germline assignment: CDR1 MDHEN and CDR2 SYDVKM. The CDR3 covers 20 residues. The CDR3 here is CASSSDPTPWTSGRYDEQFF. In nucleotides, the CDR3 is TGTGCCAGCAGTTCCGACCCAACCCCGTGGACTAGCGGCCGATACGATGAGCAGTTCTTC.

In this sample, this clone turned up once. V gene TRBV5-8 combines with J gene TRBJ2-5, with D possibly matching TRBD2 (6 bases). Germline CDR1 and CDR2: SGHTS and YDEGEE. Trimming took 4 bases from V and 1 from J, leaving 11 bases between them. The CDR3 runs 14 residues. The CDR3 sequence: CASSLGGSQETQYF. CDR3 in DNA: TGTGCCAGCAGCCTTGGAGGGTCCCAAGAGACCCAGTACTTC.

With regard to this clone: A much larger clone lies a single base off, so this may be a read error. This chain uses TRBV5-1 with TRBJ2-6; D remains unclear. The CDR3 is made up of 14 amino acids. Per the germline V gene, CDR1 is SGHRS and CDR2 is YFSETQ. Trimming left V 9 bases short and J 1 base short, with 11 bases between. The CDR3 DNA reads as TGCGCCACCATTGAGAGGTCTGGGGCCAACGTCCTGACTTTC. Translated: CATIERSGANVLTF.

The chain uses TRBV28 and TRBJ1-4, with 7 bases identical to TRBD1. Germline loops: CDR1 MDHEN, CDR2 SYDVKM. V lost 3 bases and J lost 2; bases outside the gene matches: 6. The CDR3 is made up of 16 amino acids. The CDR3 sequence: CASSFEGATTNEKLFF. The CDR3 nucleotides read TGTGCCAGCAGTTTCGAGGGGGCGACGACTAATGAAAAACTGTTTTTT. The variable domain in full, completed from reference TRBV28 and TRBJ1-4, reads DVKVTQSSRYLVKRTGEKVFLECVQDMDHENMFWYRQDPGLGLRLIYFSYDVKMKEKGDIPEGYSVSREKKERFSLILESASTNQTSMYLCASSFEGATTNEKLFFGSGTQLSVL.

This chain links TRBV4-1 with TRBJ2-1; no definite D call. Germline CDR1 reads MGHRA; CDR2 reads YSYEKL. Trimming left V 1 base short and J 0 bases short, with 10 bases between. This CDR3 is 16 amino acids long. CDR3: CASSQGPFSSYNEQFF. DNA of the CDR3: TGCGCCAGCAGCCAAGGGCCCTTTAGCTCCTACAATGAGCAGTTCTTC.

The chain has TRBV30 and TRBJ2-1; 9 bases agree with TRBD2. The length of the CDR3 is 14 residues. V lost 3 bases, J lost 6 bases, and 6 bases stayed unmatched. Germline CDR1 and CDR2: GTSNPN and SVGIG (reference sequence). The CDR3 nucleotides are TGTGCCTGGAGGAAGGTTAGCGGGAGCAATGAGCAGTTCTTC. It translates to CAWRKVSGSNEQFF.

The V gene is TRBV2, the J gene TRBJ2-2; 9 bases map to TRBD1. The ends lost 5 bases at V and 1 base at J; junction bases unmatched: 5. The CDR3 extends over 16 amino acids. Per germline, CDR1 SNHLY and CDR2 FYNNEI. The CDR3 reads CASSTQGARNTGELFF. The CDR3 DNA follows: TGTGCCAGCAGTACACAGGGGGCCAGGAACACCGGGGAGCTGTTTTTT.

V and J are TRBV19 and TRBJ1-1; 9 bases map to TRBD1. The CDR3 has 13 residues. Germline-derived CDR1 and CDR2 are LNHDA and SQIVND (reference sequence). After removal of 9 bases from V and 6 bases from J, the junction contained 8 bases not matched to a gene. CDR3 protein: CASLNRGQAEAFF. DNA for the CDR3: TGTGCCAGCCTAAACAGGGGGCAGGCTGAAGCTTTCTTT.